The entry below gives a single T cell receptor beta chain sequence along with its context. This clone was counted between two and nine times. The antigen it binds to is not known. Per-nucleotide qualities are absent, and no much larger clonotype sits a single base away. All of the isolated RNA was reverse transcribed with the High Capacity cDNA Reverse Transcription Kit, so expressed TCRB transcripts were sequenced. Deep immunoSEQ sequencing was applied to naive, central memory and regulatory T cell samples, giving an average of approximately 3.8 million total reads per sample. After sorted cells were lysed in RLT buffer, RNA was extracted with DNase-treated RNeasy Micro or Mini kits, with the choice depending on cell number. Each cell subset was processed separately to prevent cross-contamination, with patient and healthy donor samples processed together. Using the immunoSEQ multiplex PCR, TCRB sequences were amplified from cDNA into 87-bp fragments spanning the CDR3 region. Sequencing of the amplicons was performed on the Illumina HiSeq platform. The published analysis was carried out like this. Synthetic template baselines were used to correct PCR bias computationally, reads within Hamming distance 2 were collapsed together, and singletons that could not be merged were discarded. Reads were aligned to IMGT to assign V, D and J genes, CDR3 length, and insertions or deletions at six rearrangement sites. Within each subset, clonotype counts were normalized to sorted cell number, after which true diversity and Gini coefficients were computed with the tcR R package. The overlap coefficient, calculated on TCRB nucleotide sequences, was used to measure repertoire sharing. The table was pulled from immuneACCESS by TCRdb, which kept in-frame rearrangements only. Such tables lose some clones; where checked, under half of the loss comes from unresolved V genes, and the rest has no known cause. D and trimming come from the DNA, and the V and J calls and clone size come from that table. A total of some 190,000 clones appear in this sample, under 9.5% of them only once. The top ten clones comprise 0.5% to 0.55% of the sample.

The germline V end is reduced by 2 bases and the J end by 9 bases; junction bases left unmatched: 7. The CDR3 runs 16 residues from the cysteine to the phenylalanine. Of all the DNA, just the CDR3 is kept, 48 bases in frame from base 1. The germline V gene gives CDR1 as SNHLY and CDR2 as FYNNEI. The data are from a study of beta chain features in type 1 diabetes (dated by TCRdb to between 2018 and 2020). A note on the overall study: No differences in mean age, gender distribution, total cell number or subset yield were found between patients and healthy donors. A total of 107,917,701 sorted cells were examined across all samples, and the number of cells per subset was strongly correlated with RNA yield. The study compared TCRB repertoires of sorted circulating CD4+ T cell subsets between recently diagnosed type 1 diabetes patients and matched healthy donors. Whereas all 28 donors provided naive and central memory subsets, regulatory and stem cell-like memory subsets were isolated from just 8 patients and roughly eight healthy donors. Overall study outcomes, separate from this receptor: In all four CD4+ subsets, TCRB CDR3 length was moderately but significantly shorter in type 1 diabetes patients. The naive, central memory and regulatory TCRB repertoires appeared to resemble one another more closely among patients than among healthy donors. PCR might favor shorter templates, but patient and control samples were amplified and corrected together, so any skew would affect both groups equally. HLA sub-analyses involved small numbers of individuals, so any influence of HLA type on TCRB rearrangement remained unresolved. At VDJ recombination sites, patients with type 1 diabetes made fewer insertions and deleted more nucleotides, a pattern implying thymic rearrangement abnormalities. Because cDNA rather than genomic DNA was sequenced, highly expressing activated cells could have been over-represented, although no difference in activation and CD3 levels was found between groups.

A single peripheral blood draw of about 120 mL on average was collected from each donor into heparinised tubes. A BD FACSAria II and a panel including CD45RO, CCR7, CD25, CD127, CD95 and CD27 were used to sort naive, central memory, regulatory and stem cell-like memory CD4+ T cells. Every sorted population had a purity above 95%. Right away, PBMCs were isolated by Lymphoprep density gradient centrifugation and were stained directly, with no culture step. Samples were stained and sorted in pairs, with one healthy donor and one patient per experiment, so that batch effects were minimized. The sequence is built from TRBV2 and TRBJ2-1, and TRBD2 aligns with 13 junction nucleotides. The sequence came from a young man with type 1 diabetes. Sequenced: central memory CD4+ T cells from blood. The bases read TGTGCCAGCAGTGAACGACGACTAGCGGGAGGCGGTGAGCAGTTCTTC. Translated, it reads CASSERRLAGGGEQFF.